This T cell receptor (beta chain) is drawn from a study of beta chain features in type 1 diabetes. By way of CD45RO/CCR7/CD25/CD127/CD95/CD27, the CD4+ regulatory, stem cell-like memory, central memory and naive cells were sorted. Reverse transcription of all isolated RNA meant that expressed TCRB transcripts were sequenced. Libraries were prepared by immunoSEQ multiplex PCR; TCRdb keeps only in-frame clonotypes and omits some of them. The table has approximately 330,000 clones, approximately 11% seen once; the top ten hold about 0.014%. Germline V CDR1 and CDR2: LNHNV, YYDKDF (reference sequence). V was trimmed by 8 bases and J by 6 bases, leaving 17 bases between them. CDR3 length equals 14 residues.

The chain recombines TRBV15 with TRBJ2-1; D unresolved. The TCR comes from a woman aged 25 to 39 in good health. The material sequenced was naive CD4+ T cells from blood. DNA for the CDR3: TGTGCCACCCTTGATTATGTAGTTCGCAATGAGCAGTTCTTC. Amino acid sequence: CATLDYVVRNEQFF.